The next 5 T cell receptor beta chains were all read from a single sample in a study of cytomegalovirus exposure and HLA in healthy donors. The PCR had 60 Vbeta and 13 Jbeta primers. The assay was immunoSEQ multiplex PCR, and TCRdb's table has in-frame clones only and misses some. The table includes 150,000 to 200,000 clones, roughly 79% detected once. Sequenced: PBMCs. The receptors originated from a woman aged 40-49 years in good health and CMV-seronegative.

The CDR3 nucleotides read TGTGCCAGTAGTCCGCTAGCAGTGGGCAATGAGCAGTTCTTC. It yields the protein CASSPLAVGNEQFF. This sequence joins TRBV19 and TRBJ2-1; D is possibly TRBD2 (5 bases). CDR1 is LNHDA and CDR2 is SQIVND in the germline V gene (reference sequence). The CDR3 has 14 amino acids. Trimming pared 5 bases from V and 6 bases from J, leaving 14 bases between.

The chain uses TRBV5-1 and TRBJ2-1; 11 bases are shared with TRBD1. The junction had 8 bases not matched to a gene; V was cut back by 4 bases and J by 8 bases. The germline V gene has CDR1 SGHRS and CDR2 YFSETQ. The CDR3 extends over 15 amino acids. CDR3 bases: TGCGCCAGCAGCCTACCCGGGACAGGGGGTGATGAGCAGTTCTTC. It encodes CASSLPGTGGDEQFF. Together with reference TRBV5-1 and TRBJ2-1, the CDR3 gives the full variable domain: KAGVTQTPRYLIKTRGQQVTLSCSPISGHRSVSWYQQTPGQGLQFLFEYFSETQRNKGNFPGRFSGRQFSNSRSEMNVSTLELGDSALYLCASSLPGTGGDEQFFGPGTRLTVL.

CDR3 in DNA: TGTGCCATCACCGAACACCAAGAAACTGAAGCTTTCTTT. Translated: CAITEHQETEAFF. J is TRBJ1-1 and V is TRBV10-3; D is unresolved. The germline V gene encodes CDR1 ENHRY and CDR2 SYGVKD. This CDR3 region has 13 residues. V shed 7 bases and J shed 5 bases, with 14 bases lying between them.

This rearrangement joins TRBV6-1 to TRBJ2-4, with 8 bases fitting TRBD1. V gave up 6 bases and J gave up 7 bases; unmatched junction bases: 8. CDR1 and CDR2 (germline): MNHNS, SASEGT. The length of the CDR3 is 14 residues. The CDR3 DNA sequence: TGTGCCAGCAGGACTACAGGGGGAGTTAACATTCAGTACTTC. Protein product: CASRTTGGVNIQYF.

The rearrangement joins TRBV29-1 to TRBJ2-3, with D hard to call. The V gene lost 4 bases and the J gene lost 3 bases, with 8 bases spanning the gap. This CDR3 spans 12 amino acids. The germline gives CDR1 SQVTM, CDR2 ANQGSEA. CDR3 residues: CSVGTLTDTQYF. In DNA form, the CDR3 reads TGCAGCGTTGGCACCCTAACAGATACGCAGTATTTT.